The present TCR beta chain was sequenced within a study of cytomegalovirus exposure and HLA in healthy donors. The CDR3 runs to 14 residues. Germline V gene data show CDR1 as ENHRY and CDR2 as SYGVKD. V lost 7 bases and J 6 bases, leaving 13 bases between the germline ends. Primers: 60 Vbeta forward and 13 Jbeta reverse. The data were produced by immunoSEQ multiplex PCR, yet TCRdb's version contains in-frame clones alone and is incomplete. The sample contains under 150,000 clones, approximately 80% of which appear only once. This clonotype was obtained from a male donor in good health and CMV-seronegative. The sequenced material came from PBMCs. J is TRBJ1-6 and V is TRBV10-3, with D uncertain. The CDR3 nucleotides read TGTGCCATCAATCAGGAACCCCGTAATTCACCCCTCCACTTT. Protein sequence: CAINQEPRNSPLHF.